The 7 T cell receptor beta chains presented below share a single source sample, sequenced in a study of T-cell reconstitution after alpha-beta-depleted transplantation in children. As it was prepared, the TCRbeta library received unique molecular identifiers. From the PCR reads, TCRdb called clonotypes with MiXCR, one entry per CDR3 protein. The table shows fewer than 700,000 distinct CDR3 sequences, with approximately 13% occurring only once. Source: PBMCs, mostly from graft donor cells, taken 360 days after TCRalphabeta/CD19-depleted stem cell transplant. These receptor sequences come from a male patient under 18 who had a stem cell transplant for acute myeloid leukemia, so the T cells may come from the graft donor.

This clonotype was counted a few times. The rearrangement links TRBV12-3 or TRBV12-4 to TRBJ2-1, with TRBD2 matching 10 bases. J lost 4 bases, V lost 4 bases, and 7 bases had no gene match. This CDR3 comprises 16 residues. CDR3 region: CASSSAGGMGYNEQFF. The CDR3 region has the DNA TGTGCCAGCAGTTCAGCGGGAGGGATGGGGTACAATGAGCAGTTCTTC.

The J gene is TRBJ2-1, the V gene TRBV18; 12 nucleotides match TRBD2. J gave up 1 base and V 8 bases, and 9 bases lay outside the gene matches. Per germline, CDR1 KGHSH and CDR2 LQKENI. The CDR3 has 17 residues. The DNA for the CDR3 is TGTGCCAGCCTCTGGACTAGCGGGATGGTATCCTACAATGAGCAGTTCTTC. Translating it yields CASLWTSGMVSYNEQFF.

The V gene is TRBV18, the J gene TRBJ2-1; no clear D gene. This CDR3 has 13 residues. The germline gives CDR1 KGHSH, CDR2 LQKENI. The ends were cut back, 2 bases at V and 4 bases at J, with 6 bases in the middle. Here the CDR3 reads CASSPKGYNEQFF. CDR3 bases: TGTGCCAGCTCACCAAAAGGGTACAATGAGCAGTTCTTC.

The chain carries TRBV5-1 and TRBJ2-5; the D gene could be TRBD1 or TRBD2 (5 bases each). This CDR3 is built from 16 residues. Germline CDR1 SGHRS, CDR2 YFSETQ. Deletions cut 0 bases from V and 1 base from J, with 13 bases between. In nucleotides, the CDR3 is TGCGCCAGCAGCTTGGCCGGAGCAGGGACCCAAGAGACCCAGTACTTC. The encoded protein is CASSLAGAGTQETQYF.

Points on this clonotype: A read error may produce the germline difference seen at one junction end. The rearrangement joins TRBV12-5 to TRBJ2-7; weak D call: TRBD1 (5 bases). The CDR3 has 11 residues. CDR1 and CDR2 from the germline V gene are LGHNT and FRNRAP. The CDR3 protein is CASGRGQEQYF. The CDR3 bases are TGCGCTAGTGGAAGGGGTCAGGAGCAGTACTTC.

This rearrangement joins TRBV15 to TRBJ2-1; D remains unclear. Germline V lookup: CDR1 LNHNV, CDR2 YYDKDF (reference sequence). Trimming removed 1 base at V and 4 bases at J, with 5 bases between. The CDR3 has 13 residues. In nucleotides, the CDR3 is TGTGCCACCAGCAGAGCCCTGTACAATGAGCAGTTCTTC. The encoded protein is CATSRALYNEQFF.

The rearrangement links TRBV6-2 or TRBV6-3 to TRBJ2-7, with D possibly being TRBD1 or TRBD2 (5 bases each). V was pared by 7 bases and J by 2 bases, with 18 bases between. There are 15 residues in the CDR3. The germline V gene encodes CDR1 MNHEY and CDR2 SVGEGT. The CDR3 DNA is TGTGCCAGCACTCTCTCCGGGACGGCGACCTACGAGCAGTACTTC. Translated: CASTLSGTATYEQYF.